These T cell receptor beta chains were read from a single sample in a study of identifying expanded T cells in peripheral blood. Using immunoSEQ multiplex PCR, the repertoire was profiled, and TCRdb retains in-frame clones only, with some absent. The table has tens of thousands of clones, about 85% seen once. The material sequenced was blood. Receptors were obtained from a person aged 18 to 70 in good health. Both conserved end residues are part of each CDR3. D genes are given only for firm matches. Clone size is stated in some rows and not others, as once, few, many or a class when expanded.

d_gene: .
v_gene: TRBV4-1
j_gene: TRBJ1-4
abundance: .
CDR3aa: CASSQDRRSNEKLFF
CDR3nt: TGCGCCAGCAGCCAAGACCGTCGGAGTAATGAAAAACTGTTTTTT

d_gene: .
v_gene: TRBV7-2
j_gene: TRBJ2-3
abundance: .
CDR3aa: CASSFLRTDTQYF
CDR3nt: TGTGCCAGCAGCTTCTTGCGCACAGATACGCAGTATTTT

d_gene: .
v_gene: TRBV4-3
j_gene: TRBJ2-1
abundance: .
CDR3aa: CASSPKPTSYNEQFF
CDR3nt: TGCGCCAGCAGCCCTAAGCCCACAAGCTACAATGAGCAGTTCTTC

d_gene: .
v_gene: TRBV11-2
j_gene: TRBJ2-7
abundance: few
CDR3aa: CASSLGKTYEQYF
CDR3nt: TGTGCCAGCAGCTTAGGGAAGACCTACGAGCAGTACTTC

d_gene: .
v_gene: TRBV25-1
j_gene: TRBJ2-2
abundance: .
CDR3aa: CASSGEGGTGELFF
CDR3nt: TGTGCCAGCAGTGGCGAAGGGGGCACCGGGGAGCTGTTTTTT

d_gene: .
v_gene: TRBV5-4
j_gene: TRBJ2-1
abundance: .
CDR3aa: CASSWDRKEQFF
CDR3nt: TGTGCCAGCAGCTGGGACCGGAAGGAGCAGTTCTTC

d_gene: .
v_gene: TRBV21-1
j_gene: TRBJ1-2
abundance: .
CDR3aa: CASSKALFWDNYGYTF
CDR3nt: TGTGCCAGCAGCAAAGCGCTTTTCTGGGACAACTATGGCTACACCTTC

d_gene: TRBD2
v_gene: TRBV6-6
j_gene: TRBJ2-1
abundance: .
CDR3aa: CASRWASGNEQFF
CDR3nt: TGTGCCAGCAGATGGGCTAGCGGAAATGAGCAGTTCTTC

d_gene: TRBD2
v_gene: TRBV7-2
j_gene: TRBJ2-5
abundance: .
CDR3aa: CASSPGTTRETQYF
CDR3nt: TGTGCCAGCAGCCCGGGGACTACTAGAGAGACCCAGTACTTC

d_gene: .
v_gene: TRBV10-2
j_gene: TRBJ1-5
abundance: .
CDR3aa: CASSREAWGNQPQHF
CDR3nt: TGCGCCAGCAGCCGGGAGGCCTGGGGCAATCAGCCCCAGCATTTT

d_gene: TRBD1
v_gene: TRBV6-5
j_gene: TRBJ1-2
abundance: .
CDR3aa: CASSYSAGGWDYGYTF
CDR3nt: TGTGCCAGCAGTTACTCGGCAGGGGGCTGGGACTATGGCTACACCTTC

d_gene: .
v_gene: TRBV2
j_gene: TRBJ1-2
abundance: .
CDR3aa: CASSADIPSHNYGYTF
CDR3nt: TGTGCCAGCAGTGCTGACATACCGTCCCATAACTATGGCTACACCTTC

d_gene: TRBD1
v_gene: TRBV14
j_gene: TRBJ1-2
abundance: .
CDR3aa: CASSPSTGGVDGYTF
CDR3nt: TGTGCCAGCAGCCCCTCGACAGGGGGTGTCGATGGCTACACCTTC

d_gene: .
v_gene: TRBV9
j_gene: TRBJ1-5
abundance: .
CDR3aa: CASSADSANQPQHF
CDR3nt: TGTGCCAGCAGCGCGGACAGCGCTAATCAGCCCCAGCATTTT

d_gene: TRBD1
v_gene: TRBV30
j_gene: TRBJ1-2
abundance: .
CDR3aa: CAWTRGRGIGYTF
CDR3nt: TGTGCCTGGACCCGAGGCAGGGGGATTGGCTACACCTTC

d_gene: .
v_gene: TRBV6-1
j_gene: TRBJ2-2
abundance: .
CDR3aa: CASSELETGELFF
CDR3nt: TGTGCCAGCAGTGAGTTAGAAACCGGGGAGCTGTTTTTT

d_gene: .
v_gene: TRBV5-8
j_gene: TRBJ2-5
abundance: few
CDR3aa: CASSSLETQYF
CDR3nt: TGTGCCAGCAGCTCACTAGAGACCCAGTACTTC

d_gene: TRBD2
v_gene: TRBV7-9
j_gene: TRBJ2-5
abundance: .
CDR3aa: CASSLGLGWQYF
CDR3nt: TGTGCCAGCAGCCTGGGACTAGGTTGGCAGTACTTC

d_gene: TRBD1
v_gene: TRBV6-6
j_gene: TRBJ2-4
abundance: .
CDR3aa: CASSPGTGLTKNIQYF
CDR3nt: TGTGCCAGCAGCCCTGGGACAGGGTTAACCAAAAACATTCAGTACTTC

d_gene: .
v_gene: TRBV12-5
j_gene: TRBJ1-2
abundance: .
CDR3aa: CASGLELRESIF
CDR3nt: TGTGCTAGTGGCTTGGAATTGCGGGAGTCAATCTTC

d_gene: .
v_gene: TRBV13
j_gene: TRBJ2-1
abundance: .
CDR3aa: CASSFRVASYNEQFF
CDR3nt: TGTGCCAGCAGTTTCAGGGTAGCCTCCTACAATGAGCAGTTCTTC

d_gene: .
v_gene: TRBV21-1
j_gene: TRBJ1-1
abundance: .
CDR3aa: CASSKAGTEAFF
CDR3nt: TGTGCCAGCAGCAAAGCGGGCACTGAAGCTTTCTTT

d_gene: TRBD1
v_gene: TRBV29-1
j_gene: TRBJ1-3
abundance: .
CDR3aa: CSVRTGSVGNTIYF
CDR3nt: TGCAGCGTTAGGACAGGCTCGGTTGGAAACACCATATATTTT

d_gene: .
v_gene: TRBV27
j_gene: TRBJ1-5
abundance: .
CDR3aa: CASSLGGGHQPQHF
CDR3nt: TGTGCCAGCAGTTTAGGGGGGGGTCATCAGCCCCAGCATTTT

d_gene: .
v_gene: TRBV6-1
j_gene: TRBJ2-3
abundance: .
CDR3aa: CASSDMVEGTDTQYF
CDR3nt: TGTGCCAGCAGCGACATGGTGGAGGGCACAGATACGCAGTATTTT

d_gene: .
v_gene: TRBV9
j_gene: TRBJ2-5
abundance: .
CDR3aa: CASSEGLTDQETQYF
CDR3nt: TGTGCCAGCAGCGAGGGCCTTACAGACCAAGAGACCCAGTACTTC

d_gene: .
v_gene: TRBV19
j_gene: TRBJ2-5
abundance: .
CDR3aa: CASSMRRVETQYF
CDR3nt: TGTGCCAGTAGTATGAGGAGGGTAGAGACCCAGTACTTC

d_gene: TRBD2
v_gene: TRBV7-2
j_gene: TRBJ2-1
abundance: once
CDR3aa: CASSPTSGGIYNEQFF
CDR3nt: TGTGCCAGCAGCCCCACTAGCGGAGGAATCTACAATGAGCAGTTCTTC

d_gene: TRBD2
v_gene: TRBV30
j_gene: TRBJ2-3
abundance: .
CDR3aa: CAWGISGVADTQYF
CDR3nt: TGTGCCTGGGGTATTAGCGGGGTGGCAGATACGCAGTATTTT

d_gene: .
v_gene: TRBV19
j_gene: TRBJ1-1
abundance: .
CDR3aa: CASRDQGVNTEAFF
CDR3nt: TGTGCCAGTAGGGATCAGGGCGTGAACACTGAAGCTTTCTTT

d_gene: TRBD2
v_gene: TRBV11-2
j_gene: TRBJ2-1
abundance: .
CDR3aa: CASSRAFMVAGHPNNEQFF
CDR3nt: TGTGCCAGCAGCCGAGCCTTCATGGTAGCGGGACATCCGAACAATGAGCAGTTCTTC

d_gene: TRBD1
v_gene: TRBV5-4
j_gene: TRBJ1-2
abundance: .
CDR3aa: CASSLPTGFNYGYTF
CDR3nt: TGTGCCAGCAGCCTTCCGACAGGGTTTAACTATGGCTACACCTTC

d_gene: TRBD2
v_gene: TRBV18
j_gene: TRBJ2-1
abundance: .
CDR3aa: CASSPPTSRIAGYNEQFF
CDR3nt: TGTGCCAGCTCACCACCGACTAGCAGAATAGCGGGGTACAATGAGCAGTTCTTC

d_gene: TRBD1
v_gene: TRBV7-2
j_gene: TRBJ1-1
abundance: .
CDR3aa: CASSLQGAGRAEAFF
CDR3nt: TGTGCCAGCAGCTTGCAGGGGGCAGGGAGAGCTGAAGCTTTCTTT

d_gene: .
v_gene: TRBV7-2
j_gene: TRBJ1-2
abundance: .
CDR3aa: CASSSWGFYGYTF
CDR3nt: TGTGCCAGCAGCTCTTGGGGCTTCTATGGCTACACCTTC

d_gene: .
v_gene: TRBV5-1
j_gene: TRBJ1-1
abundance: .
CDR3aa: CASSQDTGTEVAFF
CDR3nt: TGCGCCAGCAGCCAGGACACAGGGACTGAAGTGGCTTTCTTT

d_gene: .
v_gene: TRBV5-6
j_gene: TRBJ1-6
abundance: .
CDR3aa: CASSLVWVGGMDSPLHF
CDR3nt: TGTGCCAGCAGCTTGGTTTGGGTCGGAGGGATGGATTCACCCCTCCACTTT

d_gene: TRBD1
v_gene: TRBV9
j_gene: TRBJ1-2
abundance: .
CDR3aa: CASSIDRGVDYGYTF
CDR3nt: TGTGCCAGCAGCATTGACAGGGGGGTCGACTATGGCTACACCTTC

d_gene: .
v_gene: TRBV5-1
j_gene: TRBJ1-1
abundance: once
CDR3aa: CASRLGTSAAFF
CDR3nt: TGCGCCAGCAGGCTCGGGACATCGGCAGCTTTCTTT

d_gene: TRBD1
v_gene: TRBV5-1
j_gene: TRBJ1-1
abundance: few
CDR3aa: CASSLNRGFTEAFF
CDR3nt: TGCGCCAGCAGCTTGAACAGGGGATTCACTGAAGCTTTCTTT

d_gene: .
v_gene: TRBV20-1
j_gene: TRBJ2-1
abundance: .
CDR3aa: CSASDNEQFF
CDR3nt: TGCAGTGCCAGCGACAATGAGCAGTTCTTC

d_gene: .
v_gene: TRBV7-2
j_gene: TRBJ1-3
abundance: .
CDR3aa: CASSLGRHSSGNTIYF
CDR3nt: TGTGCCAGCAGCTTAGGCAGGCATTCCTCTGGAAACACCATATATTTT

d_gene: .
v_gene: TRBV9
j_gene: TRBJ1-1
abundance: .
CDR3aa: CASSNSWGTEAFF
CDR3nt: TGTGCCAGCAGCAATTCTTGGGGGACTGAAGCTTTCTTT

d_gene: .
v_gene: TRBV12-5
j_gene: TRBJ2-7
abundance: .
CDR3aa: CASGLTPSPGYEQYF
CDR3nt: TGTGCTAGTGGTTTGACCCCCTCCCCTGGCTACGAGCAGTACTTC

d_gene: TRBD2
v_gene: TRBV11-3
j_gene: TRBJ2-1
abundance: .
CDR3aa: CASSSLAGLGGYNEQFF
CDR3nt: TGTGCCAGCAGCTCGCTAGCGGGGTTGGGCGGCTACAATGAGCAGTTCTTC

d_gene: .
v_gene: TRBV5-4
j_gene: TRBJ2-5
abundance: .
CDR3aa: CASSLSQETQYF
CDR3nt: TGTGCCAGCAGCTTATCGCAAGAGACCCAGTACTTC

d_gene: .
v_gene: TRBV19
j_gene: TRBJ1-1
abundance: .
CDR3aa: CASSIRGGSAEAFF
CDR3nt: TGTGCCAGTAGTATCAGGGGCGGAAGCGCTGAAGCTTTCTTT

d_gene: TRBD2
v_gene: TRBV5-6
j_gene: TRBJ2-1
abundance: .
CDR3aa: CASSLGLAGGGEQFF
CDR3nt: TGTGCCAGCAGCTTAGGTTTAGCGGGGGGAGGTGAGCAGTTCTTC

d_gene: .
v_gene: TRBV7-9
j_gene: TRBJ1-1
abundance: once
CDR3aa: CASSSAVTGNTEAFF
CDR3nt: TGTGCCAGCAGCTCAGCCGTGACAGGGAACACTGAAGCTTTCTTT

d_gene: .
v_gene: TRBV11-2
j_gene: TRBJ1-2
abundance: .
CDR3aa: CASSPATGPQRGYTF
CDR3nt: TGTGCCAGCAGCCCCGCGACCGGACCCCAGCGGGGCTACACCTTC

d_gene: .
v_gene: TRBV29-1
j_gene: TRBJ1-3
abundance: .
CDR3aa: CSAKPTGGTGNTIYF
CDR3nt: TGCAGCGCCAAACCGACGGGGGGAACCGGAAACACCATATATTTT

d_gene: TRBD2
v_gene: TRBV27
j_gene: TRBJ2-1
abundance: .
CDR3aa: CASSPRGLAGPNEQFF
CDR3nt: TGTGCCAGCAGTCCCCGGGGACTAGCGGGACCCAATGAGCAGTTCTTC